Listed below are T cell receptor beta chains from one sample, sequenced in a study of OX40 agonist ivuxolimab in advanced cancers. Generated by immunoSEQ multiplex PCR, the TCRdb table keeps only in-frame clones and is missing some. The table records approximately 79,000 clones, around 86% of them present only once. Sequencing used CD4+ or CD8+ T cells sorted from blood, obtained in a trial of the OX40 agonist ivuxolimab. These TCRs come from an adult with an advanced solid tumor such as melanoma, head and neck, liver or kidney cancer. The CDR3 runs from the conserved cysteine through the conserved F or W. Fields, in order: CDR3 protein, CDR3 DNA, V gene, D gene, J gene, clone size. D genes are given only for firm matches. Size values are once, few and many counts, or a class for expanded clones, and some rows have none.

CDR3 protein: CASSQNTGINEQFF
CDR3 DNA: TGCGCCAGCAGCCAAAATACAGGGATCAATGAGCAGTTCTTC
V gene: TRBV5-1
D gene: .
J gene: TRBJ2-1
clone size: .

CDR3 protein: CASSPRLPNQPQHF
CDR3 DNA: TGTGCCAGCAGTCCGAGACTGCCTAATCAGCCCCAGCATTTT
V gene: TRBV28
D gene: .
J gene: TRBJ1-5
clone size: few

CDR3 protein: CASSFPLRGRRNTEAFF
CDR3 DNA: TGTGCCAGCAGTTTTCCCCTCAGGGGGCGGAGGAACACTGAAGCTTTCTTT
V gene: TRBV7-2
D gene: TRBD1
J gene: TRBJ1-1
clone size: .

CDR3 protein: CATSRDQGATNEKLFF
CDR3 DNA: TGTGCCACCAGCAGAGATCAGGGGGCAACTAATGAAAAACTGTTTTTT
V gene: TRBV15
D gene: TRBD1
J gene: TRBJ1-4
clone size: .

CDR3 protein: CASSIAVGAETQYF
CDR3 DNA: TGTGCCAGTAGTATAGCCGTGGGGGCGGAGACCCAGTACTTC
V gene: TRBV19
D gene: .
J gene: TRBJ2-5
clone size: .

CDR3 protein: CASSPPEMNTEAFF
CDR3 DNA: TGTGCCAGCAGCCCACCCGAAATGAACACTGAAGCTTTCTTT
V gene: TRBV5-4
D gene: .
J gene: TRBJ1-1
clone size: once

CDR3 protein: CASRRGSSGANVLTF
CDR3 DNA: TGTGCCAGCAGGAGGGGTAGCTCTGGGGCCAACGTCCTGACTTTC
V gene: TRBV27
D gene: .
J gene: TRBJ2-6
clone size: .

CDR3 protein: CASGLRLIPGATNLDGYTF
CDR3 DNA: TGTGCTAGTGGTTTGCGCCTAATCCCGGGGGCAACCAATTTGGATGGCTACACCTTC
V gene: TRBV12-5
D gene: .
J gene: TRBJ1-2
clone size: .

CDR3 protein: CASSLGGPHFGETQYF
CDR3 DNA: TGTGCCAGCAGCTTAGGCGGGCCGCATTTCGGAGAGACCCAGTACTTC
V gene: TRBV7-9
D gene: .
J gene: TRBJ2-5
clone size: .

CDR3 protein: CASSIQVTGELFF
CDR3 DNA: TGTGCCAGTAGTATCCAGGTCACCGGGGAGCTGTTTTTT
V gene: TRBV19
D gene: .
J gene: TRBJ2-2
clone size: once

CDR3 protein: CASSYRDRGPEAFF
CDR3 DNA: TGCGCCAGCAGCTACCGGGACAGGGGGCCCGAAGCTTTCTTT
V gene: TRBV5-1
D gene: TRBD1
J gene: TRBJ1-1
clone size: .

CDR3 protein: CSVEARDSTDTQYF
CDR3 DNA: TGCAGCGTTGAAGCGAGGGACAGTACAGATACGCAGTATTTT
V gene: TRBV29-1
D gene: TRBD1
J gene: TRBJ2-3
clone size: .

CDR3 protein: CASSLGQRTYEQYF
CDR3 DNA: TGTGCCAGCTCACTGGGACAGCGGACCTACGAGCAGTACTTC
V gene: TRBV18
D gene: TRBD1
J gene: TRBJ2-7
clone size: few

CDR3 protein: CATSRRGGGTSEAFF
CDR3 DNA: TGTGCCACCAGCAGGCGAGGGGGAGGGACCTCTGAAGCTTTCTTT
V gene: TRBV15
D gene: .
J gene: TRBJ1-1
clone size: .

CDR3 protein: CASSFYSSLYTEAFF
CDR3 DNA: TGCGCCAGCAGCTTTTATAGTTCCCTGTACACTGAAGCTTTCTTT
V gene: TRBV5-1
D gene: .
J gene: TRBJ1-1
clone size: .

CDR3 protein: CASSVRAGSTDTQYF
CDR3 DNA: TGTGCCAGCAGCGTAAGGGCGGGGAGCACAGATACGCAGTATTTT
V gene: TRBV9
D gene: .
J gene: TRBJ2-3
clone size: few